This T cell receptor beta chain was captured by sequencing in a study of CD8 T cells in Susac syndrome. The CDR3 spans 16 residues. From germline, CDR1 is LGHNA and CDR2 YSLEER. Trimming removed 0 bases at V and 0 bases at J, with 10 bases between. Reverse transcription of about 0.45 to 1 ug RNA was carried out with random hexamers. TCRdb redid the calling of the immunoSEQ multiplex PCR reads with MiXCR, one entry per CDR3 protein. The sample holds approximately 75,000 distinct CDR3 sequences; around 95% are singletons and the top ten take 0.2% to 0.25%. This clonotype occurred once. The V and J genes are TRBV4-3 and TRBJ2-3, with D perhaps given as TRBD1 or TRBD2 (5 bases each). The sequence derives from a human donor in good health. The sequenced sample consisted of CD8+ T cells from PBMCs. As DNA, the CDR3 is TGCGCCAGCAGCCAAGACACGGGACGGAGCACAGATACGCAGTATTTT. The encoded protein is CASSQDTGRSTDTQYF.